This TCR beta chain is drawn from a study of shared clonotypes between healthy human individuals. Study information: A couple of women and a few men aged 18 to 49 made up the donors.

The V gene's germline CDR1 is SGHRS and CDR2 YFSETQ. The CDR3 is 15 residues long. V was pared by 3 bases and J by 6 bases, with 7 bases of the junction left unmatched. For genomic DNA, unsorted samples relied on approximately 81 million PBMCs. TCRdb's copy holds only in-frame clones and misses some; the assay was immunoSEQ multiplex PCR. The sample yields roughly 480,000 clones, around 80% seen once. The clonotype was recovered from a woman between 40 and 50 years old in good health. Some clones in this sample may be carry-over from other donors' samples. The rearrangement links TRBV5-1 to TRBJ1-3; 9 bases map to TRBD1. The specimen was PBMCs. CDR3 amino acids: CASSWTGTGLNTIYF. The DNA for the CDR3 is TGCGCCAGCAGCTGGACCGGGACAGGGCTAAACACCATATATTTT.